The 7 T cell receptor beta chains below were found in one sample sequenced in a study of breast tumors, draining lymph nodes, adjacent tissues. One entry per CDR3 protein results from TCRdb running MiXCR on the multiplex PCR reads. This table holds 25,000 or so distinct CDR3 sequences, 60% to 70% found once. Material: tumor-adjacent breast tissue. These receptors all come from a female donor with breast cancer. Some clones in this sample may be carry-over from other donors' samples.

This clonotype was recorded only once. For the CDR3, the DNA is TGTGCCAGCAGTTTCACGGGACAGATATACGAGCAGTACTTC. Its protein is CASSFTGQIYEQYF. The chain recombines TRBV12-3 or TRBV12-4 with TRBJ2-7; 7 bases match TRBD1. CDR3 length equals 14 residues. With V trimmed by 3 bases and J by 4 bases, 6 bases remained unmatched.

The rearrangement links TRBV29-1 to TRBJ1-4; D remains ambiguous. Looked up from germline, CDR1 is SQVTM and CDR2 is ANQGSEA. This CDR3 is 16 amino acids long. Trimming took 1 base from V and 0 from J, leaving 12 bases between them. The CDR3 protein is CSVEVHSGATNEKLFF. For the CDR3, the DNA is TGCAGCGTTGAAGTCCACTCAGGAGCAACTAATGAAAAACTGTTTTTT.

Concerning this clonotype itself: A much larger clone lies one base from this, so it may be a read error. The chain joins TRBV20-1 to TRBJ2-1; D call uncertain. The CDR3 totals 15 residues. Germline CDR1 and CDR2: DFQATT and SNEGSKA (reference sequence). V was pared by 3 bases and J by 6 bases, with 18 bases between. CDR3 nucleotide sequence: TGCAGTGCTAGTAGTCTAACCGATTCTGCCAATGAGCAGTTCTTC. It encodes CSASSLTDSANEQFF.

J is TRBJ2-1 and V is TRBV7-2; D not certain. Trimming cost V 4 bases and J 2 bases, with 3 bases left between them. This CDR3 spans 12 amino acids. Germline values: CDR1 SGHTA, CDR2 FQGNSA. The CDR3 protein is CASSSTYNEQFF. As DNA, the CDR3 is TGTGCCAGCAGCTCGACCTACAATGAGCAGTTCTTC.

The chain couples TRBV7-9 to TRBJ2-7, with D hard to call. Trimming shortened V by 0 bases and J by 4 bases, and 4 bases separated the two germline ends. Per the germline V gene, CDR1 is SEHNR and CDR2 is FQNEAQ (reference sequence). The CDR3 runs 12 residues. DNA for the CDR3: TGTGCCAGCAGCTTAGCGCCTTACGAGCAGTACTTC. It yields the protein CASSLAPYEQYF.

This clonotype occurred a few times. This chain connects TRBV11-2 to TRBJ2-7; 8 nucleotides align to TRBD1. This CDR3 is 16 amino acids long. After removal of 4 bases from V and 9 bases from J, the junction contained 17 bases not matched to a gene. Looked up from germline, CDR1 is SGHAT and CDR2 is FQNNGV. The CDR3, as DNA: TGTGCCAGCAGCTATACAGGGGGTAGCGGAGAGAGGGGGCAGTACTTC. Translating it yields CASSYTGGSGERGQYF.

The chain combines TRBV5-4 with TRBJ2-3; D is tentatively TRBD1 or TRBD2 (5 bases each). Germline lookup yields CDR1 SGHNT and CDR2 YYREEE (reference sequence). V was trimmed by 4 bases and J by 0 bases, leaving 15 bases between them. CDR3 length equals 16 residues. DNA of the CDR3: TGTGCCAGCAGCCCAGGGACGTACCTTAGCACAGATACGCAGTATTTT. This sequence encodes CASSPGTYLSTDTQYF.